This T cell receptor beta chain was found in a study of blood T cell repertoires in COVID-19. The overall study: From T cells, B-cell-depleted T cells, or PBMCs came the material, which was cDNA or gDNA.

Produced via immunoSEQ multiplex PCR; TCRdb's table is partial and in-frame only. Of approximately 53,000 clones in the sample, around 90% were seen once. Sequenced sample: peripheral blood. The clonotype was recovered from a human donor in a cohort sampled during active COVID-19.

The CDR3 reads CASSQDNVAGGRQETQYF. The CDR3 region has the DNA TGCGCCAGCAGCCAAGATAATGTAGCGGGAGGTAGACAAGAGACCCAGTACTTC. The chain is built from TRBV4-3 and TRBJ2-5; 10 bases match TRBD2. In germline, CDR1 is LGHNA, CDR2 YSLEER. The length of the CDR3 is 18 residues. The V and J ends lost 0 bases and 2 bases, in that order; junction bases with no gene match: 9.